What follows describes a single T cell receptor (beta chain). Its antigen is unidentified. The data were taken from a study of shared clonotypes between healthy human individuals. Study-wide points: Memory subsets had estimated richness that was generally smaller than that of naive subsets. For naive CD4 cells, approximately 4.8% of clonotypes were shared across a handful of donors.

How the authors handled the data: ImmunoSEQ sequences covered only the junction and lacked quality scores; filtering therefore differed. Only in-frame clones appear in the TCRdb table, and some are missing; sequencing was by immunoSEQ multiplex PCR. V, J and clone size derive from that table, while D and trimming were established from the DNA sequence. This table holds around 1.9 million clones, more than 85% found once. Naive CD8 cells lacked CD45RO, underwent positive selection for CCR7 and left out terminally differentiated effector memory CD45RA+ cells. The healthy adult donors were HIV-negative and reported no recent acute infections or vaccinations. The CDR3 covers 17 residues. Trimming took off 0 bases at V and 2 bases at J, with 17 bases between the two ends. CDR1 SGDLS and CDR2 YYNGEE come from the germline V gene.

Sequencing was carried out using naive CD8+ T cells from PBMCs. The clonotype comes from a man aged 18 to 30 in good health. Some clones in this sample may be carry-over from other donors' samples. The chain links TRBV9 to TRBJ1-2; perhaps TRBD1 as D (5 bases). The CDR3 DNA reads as TGTGCCAGCAGCGTAGCGATCAGGGAAGGTGGGAACTATGGCTACACCTTC. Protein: CASSVAIREGGNYGYTF.